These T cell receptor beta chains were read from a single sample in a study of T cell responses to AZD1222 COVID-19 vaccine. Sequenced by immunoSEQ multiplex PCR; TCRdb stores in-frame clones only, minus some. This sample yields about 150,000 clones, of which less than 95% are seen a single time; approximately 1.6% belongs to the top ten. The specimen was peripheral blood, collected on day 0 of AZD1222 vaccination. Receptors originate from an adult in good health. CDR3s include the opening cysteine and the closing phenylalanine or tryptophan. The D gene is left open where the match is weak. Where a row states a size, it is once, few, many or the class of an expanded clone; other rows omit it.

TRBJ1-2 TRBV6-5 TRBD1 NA CASSFKGTVIHGYTF TGTGCCAGCAGTTTTAAGGGGACAGTGATCCATGGCTACACCTTC
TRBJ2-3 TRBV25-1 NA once CASSEYRALRSSTDTQYF TGTGCCAGCAGTGAATATAGAGCGCTAAGGAGTTCCACAGATACGCAGTATTTT
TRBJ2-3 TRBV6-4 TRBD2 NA CASSDSSGDTDTQYF TGTGCCAGCAGTGACTCGAGCGGGGATACAGATACGCAGTATTTT
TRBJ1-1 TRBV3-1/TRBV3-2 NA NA CASSPRTTVSIEAFF TGTGCCAGCAGCCCTAGGACTACAGTCTCCATTGAAGCTTTCTTT
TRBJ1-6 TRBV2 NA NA CASSEEANSPLHF TGTGCCAGCAGTGAAGAGGCAAATTCACCCCTCCACTTT
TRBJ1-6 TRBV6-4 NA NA CASSDSGGYNSPLHF TGTGCCAGCAGTGACTCAGGGGGCTATAATTCACCCCTCCACTTT
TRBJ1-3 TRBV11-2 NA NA CASSLVLAGNTIYF TGTGCCAGCAGCTTAGTTTTAGCTGGAAACACCATATATTTT
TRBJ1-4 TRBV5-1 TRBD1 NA CASSNNPGQGNEKLFF TGCGCCAGCAGCAATAACCCAGGACAGGGAAATGAAAAACTGTTTTTT
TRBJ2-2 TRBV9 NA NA CASSASGSPGTGELFF TGTGCCAGCAGCGCATCCGGCTCCCCGGGCACCGGGGAGCTGTTTTTT
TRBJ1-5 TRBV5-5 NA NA CASSPGPNQPQHF TGTGCCAGCAGCCCGGGCCCCAATCAGCCCCAGCATTTT
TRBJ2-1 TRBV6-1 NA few CASSDRGGSLYNEQFF TGTGCCAGCAGTGACAGGGGGGGGTCACTTTACAATGAGCAGTTCTTC
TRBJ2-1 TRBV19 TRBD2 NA CASSTGGYPYNEQFF TGTGCCAGTAGCACCGGGGGGTATCCTTACAATGAGCAGTTCTTC
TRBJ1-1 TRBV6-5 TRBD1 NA CASSPHRGLTEAFF TGTGCCAGCAGTCCTCACAGGGGGCTGACTGAAGCTTTCTTT
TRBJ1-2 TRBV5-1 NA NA CASSSNPRGGYGYTF TGCGCCAGCAGCTCGAACCCCCGGGGCGGCTATGGCTACACCTTC
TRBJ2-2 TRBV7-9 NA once CASSLFTGELFF TGTGCCAGCAGCTTATTTACCGGGGAGCTGTTTTTT
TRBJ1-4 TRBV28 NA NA CASSFGGGSEKLFF TGTGCCAGCAGTTTCGGGGGTGGAAGTGAAAAACTGTTTTTT
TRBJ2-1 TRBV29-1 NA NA CSVRTGITYNEQFF TGCAGCGTTCGAACAGGGATAACGTACAATGAGCAGTTCTTC
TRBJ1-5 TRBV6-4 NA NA CASTRDSISNQPQHF TGTGCCAGCACCCGAGACTCTATTAGCAATCAGCCCCAGCATTTT
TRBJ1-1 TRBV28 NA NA CASSFMNTEAFF TGTGCCAGCAGTTTTATGAACACTGAAGCTTTCTTT
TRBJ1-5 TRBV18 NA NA CASSPGKDSVNQPQHF TGTGCCAGCTCACCCGGGAAGGACTCAGTCAATCAGCCCCAGCATTTT
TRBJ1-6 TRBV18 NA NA CASSPEADYNSPLHF TGTGCCAGCTCACCAGAGGCAGACTATAATTCACCCCTCCACTTT
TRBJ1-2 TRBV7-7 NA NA CASSPIEGNYGYTF TGTGCTAGCAGCCCCATCGAAGGGAATTATGGCTACACCTTC
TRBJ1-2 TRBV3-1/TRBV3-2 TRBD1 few CASSVTGGRNYGYTF TGTGCCAGCAGCGTGACAGGGGGGCGAAACTATGGCTACACCTTC
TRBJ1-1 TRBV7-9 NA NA CASSPQGGGLNTEAFF TGTGCCAGCAGCCCCCAGGGTGGAGGGTTGAACACTGAAGCTTTCTTT
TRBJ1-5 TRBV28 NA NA CASSLTNRDQPQHF TGTGCCAGCAGTTTAACGAACAGGGATCAGCCCCAGCATTTT
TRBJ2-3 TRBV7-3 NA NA CASSLSAGSTDTQYF TGTGCCAGCAGCTTAAGTGCGGGAAGCACAGATACGCAGTATTTT
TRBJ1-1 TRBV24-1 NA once CAAERRETEAFF TGTGCCGCCGAGCGGAGGGAGACTGAAGCTTTCTTT
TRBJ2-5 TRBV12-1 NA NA CASSFPFGSLEETQYF TGTGCCAGCAGCTTCCCTTTCGGCAGCCTTGAAGAGACCCAGTACTTC
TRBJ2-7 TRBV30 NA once CAWSGGKYEQYF TGTGCCTGGAGTGGGGGGAAATACGAGCAGTACTTC
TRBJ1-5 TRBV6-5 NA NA CASNQGDSNQPQHF TGTGCCAGCAACCAGGGAGACAGCAATCAGCCCCAGCATTTT
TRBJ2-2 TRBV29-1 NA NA CSARTAGINTGELFF TGCAGCGCAAGGACAGCCGGGATTAACACCGGGGAGCTGTTTTTT
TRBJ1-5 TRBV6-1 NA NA CASSAGTLNQPQHF TGTGCCAGCAGTGCGGGGACTCTAAATCAGCCCCAGCATTTT
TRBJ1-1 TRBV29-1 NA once CSGLGYTEAFF TGCAGCGGCCTCGGGTACACTGAAGCTTTCTTT
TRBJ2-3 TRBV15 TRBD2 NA CATSRSGGAKRTDTQYF TGTGCCACCAGCCGGAGCGGGGGGGCCAAGAGGACAGATACGCAGTATTTT
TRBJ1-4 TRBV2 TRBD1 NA CASRGQGLYNEKLFF TGTGCCAGCAGGGGACAGGGCCTCTATAATGAAAAACTGTTTTTT
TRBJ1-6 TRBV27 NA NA CASRTVSYNSPLHF TGTGCCAGCAGGACAGTCTCCTATAATTCACCCCTCCACTTT
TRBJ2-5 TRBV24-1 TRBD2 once CATSDWTSGDQETQYF TGTGCCACCAGTGATTGGACTAGCGGGGACCAAGAGACCCAGTACTTC
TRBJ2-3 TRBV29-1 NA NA CSAIFGTDTQYF TGCAGCGCTATCTTTGGGACAGATACGCAGTATTTT
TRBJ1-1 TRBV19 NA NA CASSIQGPNTEAFF TGTGCCAGTAGTATCCAAGGGCCGAACACTGAAGCTTTCTTT
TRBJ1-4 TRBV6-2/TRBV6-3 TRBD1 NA CASSYAGTASNEKLFF TGTGCCAGCAGTTACGCCGGGACAGCATCAAATGAAAAACTGTTTTTT
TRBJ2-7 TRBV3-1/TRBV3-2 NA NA CASSQRQSYYEQYF TGTGCCAGCAGCCAAAGACAGTCTTACTACGAGCAGTACTTT
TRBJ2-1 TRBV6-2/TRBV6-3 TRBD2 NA CASSYPSTSGGAYNEQFF TGTGCCAGCAGTTACCCCTCCACTAGCGGGGGGGCCTACAATGAGCAGTTCTTC
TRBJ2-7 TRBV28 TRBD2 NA CASSEGGLAGASYEQYF TGTGCCAGCAGTGAAGGGGGACTAGCGGGGGCCTCCTACGAGCAGTACTTC
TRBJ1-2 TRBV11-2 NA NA CASSPVWEGYTF TGTGCCAGCAGCCCCGTCTGGGAGGGCTACACCTTC
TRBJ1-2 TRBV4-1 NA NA CASSHRRGGANYGYTF TGCGCCAGCAGCCATCGTAGGGGGGGCGCTAACTATGGCTACACCTTC
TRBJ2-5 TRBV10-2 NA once CASSESGGRETQYF TGCGCCAGCAGTGAAAGTGGGGGCCGGGAGACCCAGTACTTC
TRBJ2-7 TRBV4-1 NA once CASSQDQSGDGAYEQYF TGCGCCAGCAGCCAAGACCAATCAGGGGACGGGGCCTACGAGCAGTACTTC
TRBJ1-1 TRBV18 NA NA CASSPPSGRNTEAFF TGTGCCAGCTCACCACCCTCGGGGAGGAACACTGAAGCTTTCTTT
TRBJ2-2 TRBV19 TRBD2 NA CASSTTSGGAFGELFF TGTGCCAGTAGTACCACTAGCGGGGGGGCATTCGGGGAGCTGTTTTTT
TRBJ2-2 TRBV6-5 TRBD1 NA CASSTGVTGELFF TGTGCCAGCAGCACAGGGGTCACCGGGGAGCTGTTTTTT
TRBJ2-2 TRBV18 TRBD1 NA CASSPYRDRFTGELFF TGTGCCAGCTCACCTTACCGGGACAGGTTTACCGGGGAGCTGTTTTTT
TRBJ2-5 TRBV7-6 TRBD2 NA CASSLAEASGVGVFQETQYF TGTGCCAGCAGCTTAGCGGAGGCTAGCGGGGTTGGGGTTTTCCAAGAGACCCAGTACTTC
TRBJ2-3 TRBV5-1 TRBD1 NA CASSGPTGGVDTQYF TGCGCCAGCAGCGGCCCGACAGGGGGCGTGGATACGCAGTATTTT
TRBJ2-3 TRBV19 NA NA CASSNEGVDTQYF TGTGCCAGTAGTAATGAAGGGGTGGATACGCAGTATTTT